This TCR beta chain was retrieved from a study of blood T cell repertoires in COVID-19. Deletions cut 7 bases from V and 3 bases from J, with 16 bases between. Germline V gene sequence: CDR1 WSHSY, CDR2 SAAADI. The CDR3 is 14 amino acids. In assigning cohorts, the study relied on participant-reported clinical history. Sequencing used immunoSEQ multiplex PCR; TCRdb keeps in-frame clones, though not all of them. Of about 180,000 clones in the sample, roughly 80% are singletons; the top ten hold roughly 14%. The clonotype comes from a man aged 60 to 75 who had been exposed to COVID-19. Sequenced: PBMCs or T cells enriched from blood (not recorded which). The chain uses TRBV10-2 and TRBJ2-7; D gene unclear. CDR3 nucleotides: TGCGCCAGCAAACCAGGCCCAGCCCGCTACGAGCAGTACTTC. Its protein product is CASKPGPARYEQYF.